A single sample is the source of the 25 T cell receptor beta chains below, sequenced in a study of blood T cell repertoires in COVID-19. TCRdb keeps only in-frame clones here, not all; method: immunoSEQ multiplex PCR. Of fewer than 250,000 clones listed, approximately 83% are singletons. The sample comprised PBMCs or T cells enriched from blood (not recorded which). The receptors come from a woman aged 40 to 50 who had been exposed to COVID-19.

The chain employs TRBV24-1 and TRBJ1-2, with TRBD1 matching 9 bases. The ends lost 5 bases at V and 1 base at J; junction bases unmatched: 7. This CDR3 is 16 amino acids long. Germline CDR1 and CDR2: KGHDR and SFDVKD. The CDR3 protein is CATSGPGQGINYGYTF. In nucleotides, the CDR3 is TGTGCCACCAGTGGCCCGGGACAGGGTATTAACTATGGCTACACCTTC.

The chain has TRBV11-3 and TRBJ2-3; 7 nucleotides match TRBD1. There are 13 residues in the CDR3. V lost 5 bases, J lost 4 bases, and 3 bases stayed unmatched. Germline-derived CDR1 and CDR2 are SGHNT and YENEEA. CDR3 residues: CASSATGPDTQYF. CDR3 nucleotides: TGTGCCAGCAGCGCGACAGGGCCAGATACGCAGTATTTT.

The genes are TRBV15 and TRBJ1-2; D is uncertain. Trimming shortened V by 0 bases and J by 4 bases, and 12 bases separated the two germline ends. The germline CDR1 and CDR2 sequences are LNHNV and YYDKDF (reference sequence). This CDR3 is built from 15 residues. The CDR3: CATSRDPIGGYGYTF. The CDR3 DNA follows: TGTGCCACCAGCAGAGATCCCATCGGAGGCTATGGCTACACCTTC.

The chain carries TRBV7-2 and TRBJ1-5, with D unclear. Germline assignment: CDR1 SGHTA and CDR2 FQGNSA. This CDR3 comprises 14 residues. V lost 3 bases, J lost 2 bases, and 8 bases lay in between. The CDR3 protein is CASSFSVGNQPQHF. CDR3 sequence (DNA): TGTGCCAGCAGCTTCTCAGTCGGCAATCAGCCCCAGCATTTT.

This sequence joins TRBV27 and TRBJ2-1; 9 bases line up with TRBD1. The germline V gene encodes CDR1 MNHEY and CDR2 SMNVEV (reference sequence). This CDR3 has 17 amino acids. V shed 2 bases and J 5 bases; nucleotides not matched to a gene: 10. DNA for the CDR3: TGTGCCAGCAGTTTACCTTCCTGGACAGGGGCCCACAATGAGCAGTTCTTC. As protein: CASSLPSWTGAHNEQFF.

The chain recombines TRBV5-6 with TRBJ1-1; no definite D call. The germline gives CDR1 SGHDT, CDR2 YYEEEE. The V end lost 0 bases, the J end lost 1 base, and 7 bases lay between the germline ends. The CDR3 sequence is 14 residues long. CDR3 amino acids: CASSLAPGNTEAFF. CDR3 in DNA: TGTGCCAGCAGCTTGGCCCCGGGGAACACTGAAGCTTTCTTT.

The rearrangement uses TRBV7-2 and TRBJ2-7; 11 nucleotides agree with TRBD2. CDR1 SGHTA and CDR2 FQGNSA come from the germline V gene. The V gene end was trimmed by 4 bases and the J gene end by 2 bases; junction bases not matched to a gene: 10. The CDR3 runs to 17 residues. The CDR3 sequence: CASSSYPLAGGAYEQYF. The CDR3, as DNA: TGTGCCAGCAGCTCCTACCCTTTAGCGGGGGGGGCCTACGAGCAGTACTTC.

CDR3 bases: TGTGCCAGCAGTTACAGATTGCGGGGGGGCTTAGAGACCCAGTACTTC. Residues: CASSYRLRGGLETQYF. The V and J genes are TRBV6-5 and TRBJ2-5, with 9 bases identical to TRBD2. The CDR3 sequence is 16 residues long. Losses at the gene ends were 2 bases for V and 4 bases for J; bases not matched to a gene: 8. Germline CDR1 is MNHEY and CDR2 is SVGAGI.

This chain uses TRBV12-5 with TRBJ1-1, with 7 bases lining up with TRBD1. Germline trimming cut 1 base from V and 8 bases from J; bases unmatched to any gene: 4. CDR3 size: 13 residues. Germline assignment: CDR1 LGHNT and CDR2 FRNRAP. CDR3 DNA: TGTGCTAGTGGTTTGGCAACACAGGGGGAAGCTTTCTTT. Translation: CASGLATQGEAFF.

The rearrangement uses TRBV6-4 and TRBJ2-1; 13 bases are shared with TRBD2. Looked up from germline, CDR1 is MRHNA and CDR2 is SNTAGT. The V segment lost 5 bases and the J segment 9 bases; nucleotides outside the gene matches: 7. This CDR3 region has 15 residues. The CDR3 DNA sequence: TGTGCCAGCAGTCCCGGGACTAGCGGGGATGGTGAGCAGTTCTTC. It codes for CASSPGTSGDGEQFF.

This chain's CDR3 is CALRGGHQETQYF. Written as DNA, the CDR3 is TGTGCCCTTCGGGGGGGACACCAAGAGACCCAGTACTTC. This sequence joins TRBV6-5 and TRBJ2-5; TRBD2 matches 8 bases. Per the germline V gene, CDR1 is MNHEY and CDR2 is SVGAGI. V shed 11 bases and J 0 bases; nucleotides not matched to a gene: 5. The CDR3 is 13 amino acids.

This chain uses TRBV27 with TRBJ2-2; 9 positions agree with TRBD2. Trimming at V came to 7 bases and at J to 4 bases, leaving 7 bases not matched to a gene. The germline CDR1 and CDR2 sequences are MNHEY and SMNVEV (reference sequence). CDR3 length: 15 residues. CDR3 amino acids: CASIGSSGGTGELFF. Written as DNA, the CDR3 is TGTGCCAGCATCGGGAGTAGCGGGGGCACCGGGGAGCTGTTTTTT.

V is TRBV10-2 and J is TRBJ1-2; D might be TRBD1 (5 bases). With 10 bases removed from V and 4 bases from J, the gap between germline ends came to 28 bases. Germline assignment: CDR1 WSHSY and CDR2 SAAADI. CDR3 length: 17 amino acids. CDR3 DNA: TGCGCCACTTGGGCTCTTGCGGGGCGTCAGAATATCTATGGCTACACCTTC. It codes for CATWALAGRQNIYGYTF.

The chain recombines TRBV5-1 with TRBJ1-1; no reliable D call. The germline gives CDR1 SGHRS, CDR2 YFSETQ. The CDR3 is made up of 15 amino acids. V was cut by 0 bases and J by 3 bases, with 12 bases left in between. The CDR3 is CASSLVGSADTEAFF. CDR3 DNA: TGCGCCAGCAGCTTGGTGGGGTCAGCGGACACTGAAGCTTTCTTT.

The chain couples TRBV4-1 to TRBJ1-2; perhaps TRBD1 as D (5 bases). Germline loops: CDR1 MGHRA, CDR2 YSYEKL. The CDR3 loop spans 17 amino acids. V was cut by 0 bases and J by 4 bases, with 18 bases left in between. The CDR3 loop is CASSQESSRDLPYGYTF. CDR3 nucleotides: TGCGCCAGCAGCCAAGAATCTTCCCGGGACTTGCCCTATGGCTACACCTTC.

The genes are TRBV27 and TRBJ2-7, with a tentative D call TRBD1 (5 bases). The CDR3 runs 14 residues. Trimming pared 0 bases from V and 2 bases from J, leaving 8 bases between. Per the germline V gene, CDR1 is MNHEY and CDR2 is SMNVEV (reference sequence). The CDR3 sequence is CASSLSGQAYEQYF. CDR3 in DNA: TGTGCCAGCAGTTTATCGGGGCAGGCCTACGAGCAGTACTTC.

CDR3 in amino acids: CASSSGQSSYEQYF. In DNA form, the CDR3 reads TGCGCCAGCAGCTCGGGACAGTCCTCCTACGAGCAGTACTTC. The V gene is TRBV5-1, the J gene TRBJ2-7; 7 nucleotides align to TRBD1. CDR1 is SGHRS, CDR2 YFSETQ, per germline. The CDR3 totals 14 residues. V shed 3 bases, J shed 0 bases, and the junction held 3 bases outside the gene matches.

This chain links TRBV12-5 with TRBJ2-4; the D gene is possibly TRBD2 (7 bases). Germline CDR1 LGHNT, CDR2 FRNRAP. Deletions cut 8 bases from V and 5 bases from J, with 22 bases between. This CDR3 has 16 residues. CDR3 region: CASTRGGAGSENIQYF. CDR3 bases: TGTGCTAGTACCCGAGGGGGGGCAGGGTCGGAAAACATTCAGTACTTC. Full variable domain (rest looked up from reference TRBV12-5 and TRBJ2-4): DARVTQTPRHKVTEMGQEVTMRCQPILGHNTVFWYRQTMMQGLELLAYFRNRAPLDDSGMPKDRFSAEMPDATLATLKIQPSEPRDSAVYFCASTRGGAGSENIQYFGAGTRLSVL.

At least ten counts were recorded for this clone. The gene calls are TRBV15 and TRBJ2-7; no firm D call. The CDR3 runs 15 residues. In germline, CDR1 is LNHNV, CDR2 YYDKDF (reference sequence). Deletions cut 7 bases from V and 3 bases from J, with 19 bases between. The CDR3 nucleotides are TGTGCCACCAACTTTGGAGAGGTTCTCCTCTACGAGCAGTACTTC. Amino acid sequence: CATNFGEVLLYEQYF.

V is TRBV2 and J is TRBJ2-2; 10 nucleotides agree with TRBD2. This CDR3 comprises 16 residues. The ends lost 5 bases at V and 2 bases at J; junction bases unmatched: 5. Germline V gives CDR1 SNHLY, CDR2 FYNNEI. CDR3 DNA sequence: TGTGCCAGCAGTAAGACTAGCGGGCTAAACACCGGGGAGCTGTTTTTT. Amino acids: CASSKTSGLNTGELFF.

The rearrangement uses TRBV3-1 (or the pseudogene TRBV3-2) and TRBJ1-1; D is unclear. In germline, CDR1 is LGHDT, CDR2 YNNKEL (reference sequence). The CDR3 covers 13 residues. V was trimmed by 1 base and J by 4 bases, leaving 7 bases between them. Here the CDR3 reads CASSQAGITEAFF. CDR3 sequence (DNA): TGTGCCAGCAGCCAAGCGGGAATCACTGAAGCTTTCTTT.

This chain connects TRBV3-1 (or the pseudogene TRBV3-2) to TRBJ1-2; 10 bases match TRBD1. With 4 bases clipped from V and 6 bases from J, the junction kept 17 bases outside the gene matches. This CDR3 has 18 residues. Germline CDR1 and CDR2: LGHDT and YNNKEL (reference sequence). DNA for the CDR3: TGTGCCAGCAGCCCCGGGGACAGGGGACTCCGAAGGAGAGATGGCTACACCTTC. This translates into CASSPGDRGLRRRDGYTF.

This chain connects TRBV28 to TRBJ2-7; 12 bases agree with TRBD2. This CDR3 is 18 amino acids long. The V gene's germline CDR1 is MDHEN and CDR2 SYDVKM. V lost 3 bases and J lost 0; bases outside the gene matches: 9. In DNA, the CDR3 is TGTGCCAGCAGTTTTCCCCCCGGACTAGCGGGGAGCTCCTACGAGCAGTACTTC. It codes for CASSFPPGLAGSSYEQYF.

This clone was detected once. The chain combines TRBV30 with TRBJ1-5; possibly TRBD1 for D (5 bases). CDR3 length: 12 amino acids. Germline V gene data show CDR1 as GTSNPN and CDR2 as SVGIG (reference sequence). The V end lost 5 bases, the J end lost 6 bases, and 11 bases lay between the germline ends. The CDR3 DNA sequence: TGTGCCTGGGAGGGCGGGGGTCAGCCCCAGCATTTT. Protein sequence: CAWEGGGQPQHF.

The chain combines TRBV3-1 (or the pseudogene TRBV3-2) with TRBJ2-2, with TRBD1 matching 7 bases. The germline V gene has CDR1 LGHDT and CDR2 YNNKEL (reference sequence). This CDR3 contains 13 residues. The ends lost 6 bases at V and 6 bases at J; junction bases unmatched: 4. CDR3 in DNA: TGTGCCAGCAGACAGGGGTCGGCCGGGGAGCTGTTTTTT. Translation: CASRQGSAGELFF.